This T cell receptor (beta chain) was identified during a study of OX40 agonist ivuxolimab in advanced cancers. Looking at the study overall: The eligibility criteria allowed prior anti-PD-1, anti-PD-L1 or anti-CTLA-4 therapy, and about 40% had some. General study findings and limits: The antigen specificity of the peripheral T cells (those that were expanded) was not determined. Relative to CD4+ cells, CD8+ T cells on average had more expanded clones.

Sampled blood was obtained at baseline, cycle 4 day 1, and cycle 7 day 1. Only in-frame clones appear in the TCRdb table, and some are missing; sequencing was by immunoSEQ multiplex PCR. The sample yields 60,000 to 75,000 clones, 70% to 90% seen once. Concerning this clone itself: The antigen remains unidentified.

This receptor was identified in an adult with an advanced solid tumor such as melanoma, head and neck, liver or kidney cancer. The sequences come from CD4+ or CD8+ T cells sorted from blood, collected in a trial of the OX40 agonist ivuxolimab.

The CDR3 nucleotides read TGTGCCAGTAGGGGGGTCGAGGGCAATCAGCCCCAGCATTTT. Amino acid sequence: CASRGVEGNQPQHF. The V and J genes are TRBV19 and TRBJ1-5; a weak D match, TRBD1 (5 bases). The V end lost 6 bases, the J end lost 2 bases, and 11 bases lay between the germline ends. In germline, CDR1 is LNHDA, CDR2 SQIVND (reference sequence). The CDR3 covers 14 residues.